This T cell receptor (beta chain) was captured by sequencing in a study of identifying expanded T cells in peripheral blood. General study points: Variance in clone template counts between approximately 2-week samples significantly increased with total template count across all healthy donors.

Profiling relied on immunoSEQ multiplex PCR, and the TCRdb table lists in-frame clones only, not all of them. The table lists some 100,000 clones, approximately 88% of them singletons, with 4.5% to 6.5% in the top ten. This clone has a single count. Its antigen is not known. V was trimmed by 1 base and J by 4 bases, leaving 10 bases between them. The germline CDR1 and CDR2 sequences are KGHSH and LQKENI. This CDR3 spans 14 amino acids. V and J are TRBV18 and TRBJ1-1; D gene uncertain. The sequence was obtained from a person aged 18 to 75 in good health. Sequenced sample: blood. The CDR3 DNA is TGTGCCAGCTCACCACAGGGTCTGGGCACTGAAGCTTTCTTT. Its protein is CASSPQGLGTEAFF.